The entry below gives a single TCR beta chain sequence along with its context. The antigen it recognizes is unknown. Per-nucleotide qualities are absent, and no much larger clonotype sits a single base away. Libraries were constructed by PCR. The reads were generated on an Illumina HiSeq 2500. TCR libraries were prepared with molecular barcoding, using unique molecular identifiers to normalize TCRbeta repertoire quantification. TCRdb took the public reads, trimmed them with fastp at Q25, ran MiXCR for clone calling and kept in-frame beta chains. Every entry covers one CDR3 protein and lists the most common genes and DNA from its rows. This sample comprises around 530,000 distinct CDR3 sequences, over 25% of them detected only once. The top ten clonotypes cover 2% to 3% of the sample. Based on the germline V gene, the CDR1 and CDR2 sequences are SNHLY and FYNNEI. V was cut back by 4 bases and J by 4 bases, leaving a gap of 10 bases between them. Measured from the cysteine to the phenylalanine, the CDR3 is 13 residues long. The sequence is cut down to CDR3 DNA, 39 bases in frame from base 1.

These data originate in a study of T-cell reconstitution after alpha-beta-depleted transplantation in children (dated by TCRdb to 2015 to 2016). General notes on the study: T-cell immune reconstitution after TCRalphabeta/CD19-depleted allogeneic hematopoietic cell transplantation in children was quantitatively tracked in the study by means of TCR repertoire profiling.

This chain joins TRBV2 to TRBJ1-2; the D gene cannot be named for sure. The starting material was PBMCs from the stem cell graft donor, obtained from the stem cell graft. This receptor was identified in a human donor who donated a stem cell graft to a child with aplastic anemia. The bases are TGTGCCAGCAGTGGGAGGCAGTTCTATGGCTACACCTTC. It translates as CASSGRQFYGYTF.